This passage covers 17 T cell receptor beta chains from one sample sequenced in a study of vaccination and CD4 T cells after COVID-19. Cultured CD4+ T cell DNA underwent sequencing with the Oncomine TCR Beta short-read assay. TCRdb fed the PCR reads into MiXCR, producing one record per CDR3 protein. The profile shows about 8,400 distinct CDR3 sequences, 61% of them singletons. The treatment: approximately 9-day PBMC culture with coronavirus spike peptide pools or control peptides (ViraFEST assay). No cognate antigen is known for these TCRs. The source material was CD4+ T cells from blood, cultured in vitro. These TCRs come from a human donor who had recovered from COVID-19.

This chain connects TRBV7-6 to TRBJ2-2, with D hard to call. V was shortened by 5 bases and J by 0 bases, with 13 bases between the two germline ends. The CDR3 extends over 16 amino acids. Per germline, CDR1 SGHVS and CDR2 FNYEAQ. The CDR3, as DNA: TGTGCCAGCAGCCCCACTCCTCAATCGAACACCGGGGAGCTGTTTTTT. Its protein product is CASSPTPQSNTGELFF.

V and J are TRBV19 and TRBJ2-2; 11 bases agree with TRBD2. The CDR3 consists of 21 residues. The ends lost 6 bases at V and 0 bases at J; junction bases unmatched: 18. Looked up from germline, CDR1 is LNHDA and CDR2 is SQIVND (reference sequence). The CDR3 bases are TGTGCCAGTAGGCCCCGGGGGGGACTAGCGGTAACCATCGCGAACACCGGGGAGCTGTTTTTT. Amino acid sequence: CASRPRGGLAVTIANTGELFF.

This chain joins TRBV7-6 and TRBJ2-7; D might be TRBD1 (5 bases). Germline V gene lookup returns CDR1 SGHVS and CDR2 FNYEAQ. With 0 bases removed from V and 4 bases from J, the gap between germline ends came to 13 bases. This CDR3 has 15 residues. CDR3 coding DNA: TGTGCCAGCAGCTTAGCGTGGGTTTCAGGGTACGAGCAGTACTTC. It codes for CASSLAWVSGYEQYF. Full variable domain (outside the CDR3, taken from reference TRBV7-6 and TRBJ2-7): GAGVSQSPRYKVTKRGQDVALRCDPISGHVSLYWYRQALGQGPEFLTYFNYEAQQDKSGLPNDRFSAERPEGSISTLTIQRTEQRDSAMYRCASSLAWVSGYEQYFGPGTRLTVT.

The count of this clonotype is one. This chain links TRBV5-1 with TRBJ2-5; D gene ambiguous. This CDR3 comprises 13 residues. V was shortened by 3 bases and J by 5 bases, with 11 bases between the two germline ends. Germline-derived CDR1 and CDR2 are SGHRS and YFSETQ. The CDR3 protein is CASSWSSRETQYF. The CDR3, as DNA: TGCGCCAGCAGCTGGTCGAGCCGGGAGACCCAGTACTTC.

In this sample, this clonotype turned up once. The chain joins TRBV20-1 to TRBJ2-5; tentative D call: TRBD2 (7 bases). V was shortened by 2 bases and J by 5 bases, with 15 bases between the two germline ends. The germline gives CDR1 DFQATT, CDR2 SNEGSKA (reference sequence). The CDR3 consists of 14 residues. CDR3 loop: CSARWRGRVETQYF. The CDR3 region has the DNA TGCAGTGCTAGATGGCGGGGGCGAGTGGAGACCCAGTACTTC.

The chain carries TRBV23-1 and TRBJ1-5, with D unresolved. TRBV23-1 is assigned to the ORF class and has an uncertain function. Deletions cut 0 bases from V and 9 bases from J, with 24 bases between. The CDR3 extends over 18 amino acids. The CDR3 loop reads CASSQSIHFRPMIPPQHF. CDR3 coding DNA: TGCGCCAGCAGTCAATCAATCCATTTTAGGCCCATGATTCCGCCCCAGCATTTT.

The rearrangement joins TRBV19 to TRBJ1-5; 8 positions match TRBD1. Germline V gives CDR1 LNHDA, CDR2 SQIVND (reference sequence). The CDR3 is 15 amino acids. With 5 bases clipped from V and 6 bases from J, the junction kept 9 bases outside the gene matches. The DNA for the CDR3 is TGTGCCAGTAGTTCTTCAGGGGGCGCGGGTCAGCCCCAGCATTTT. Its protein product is CASSSSGGAGQPQHF.

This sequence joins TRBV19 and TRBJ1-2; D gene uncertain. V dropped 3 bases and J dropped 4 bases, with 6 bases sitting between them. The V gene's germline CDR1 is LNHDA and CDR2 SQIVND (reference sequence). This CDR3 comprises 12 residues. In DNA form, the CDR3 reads TGTGCCAGTAGTATGTCGGGCTATGGCTACACCTTC. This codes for CASSMSGYGYTF.

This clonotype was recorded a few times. The CDR3 coding sequence is TGTGCCAGCACCCGGACAGGGGGCTGGGTCAATGAGCAGTTCTTC. Translating it yields CASTRTGGWVNEQFF. The chain recombines TRBV12-3 or TRBV12-4 with TRBJ2-1, with 11 positions matching TRBD1. The V gene end was trimmed by 7 bases and the J gene end by 6 bases; junction bases not matched to a gene: 8. The CDR3 covers 15 residues.

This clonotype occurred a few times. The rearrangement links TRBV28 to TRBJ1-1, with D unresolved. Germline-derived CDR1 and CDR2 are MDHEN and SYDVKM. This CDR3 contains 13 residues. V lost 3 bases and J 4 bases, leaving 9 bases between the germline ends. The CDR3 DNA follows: TGTGCCAGCAGTTTCCCCTGGGGCACTGAAGCTTTCTTT. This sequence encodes CASSFPWGTEAFF.

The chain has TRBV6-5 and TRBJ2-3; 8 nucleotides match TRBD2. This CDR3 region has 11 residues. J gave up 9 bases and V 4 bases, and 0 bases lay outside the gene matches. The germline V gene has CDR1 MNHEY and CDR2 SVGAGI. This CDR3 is CASSSSGTQYF. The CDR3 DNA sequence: TGTGCCAGCAGTTCTAGCGGGACGCAGTATTTT.

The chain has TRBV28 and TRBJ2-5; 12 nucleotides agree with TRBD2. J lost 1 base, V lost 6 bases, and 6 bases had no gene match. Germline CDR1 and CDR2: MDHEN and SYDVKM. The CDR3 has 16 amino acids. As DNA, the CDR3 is TGTGCCAGCAGATTGGGACTAGCGGGTTTCCAAGAGACCCAGTACTTC. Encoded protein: CASRLGLAGFQETQYF.

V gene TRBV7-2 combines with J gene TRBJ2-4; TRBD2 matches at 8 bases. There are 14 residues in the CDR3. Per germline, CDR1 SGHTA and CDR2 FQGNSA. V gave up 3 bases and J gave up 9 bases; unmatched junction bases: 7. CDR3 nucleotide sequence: TGTGCCAGCAGCTTCAGCGGGAGTAATAGCATTCAGTACTTC. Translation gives CASSFSGSNSIQYF. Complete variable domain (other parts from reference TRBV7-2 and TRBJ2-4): GAGVSQSPSNKVTEKGKDVELRCDPISGHTALYWYRQSLGQGLEFLIYFQGNSAPDKSGLPSDRFSAERTGGSVSTLTIQRTQQEDSAVYLCASSFSGSNSIQYFGAGTRLSVL.

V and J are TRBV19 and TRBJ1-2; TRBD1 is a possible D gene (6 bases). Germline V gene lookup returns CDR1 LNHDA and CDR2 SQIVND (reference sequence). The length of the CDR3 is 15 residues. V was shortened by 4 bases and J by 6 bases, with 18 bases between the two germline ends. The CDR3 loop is CASSNPSGTSNGYTF. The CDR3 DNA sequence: TGTGCCAGTAGTAATCCCTCCGGGACAAGCAATGGCTACACCTTC.

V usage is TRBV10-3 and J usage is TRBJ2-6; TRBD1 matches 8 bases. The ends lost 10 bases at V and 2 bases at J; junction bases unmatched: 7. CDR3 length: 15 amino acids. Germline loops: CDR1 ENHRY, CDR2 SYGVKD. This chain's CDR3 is CASGTGSAGANVLTF. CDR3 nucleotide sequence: TGTGCCAGCGGGACAGGATCTGCTGGGGCCAACGTCCTGACTTTC.

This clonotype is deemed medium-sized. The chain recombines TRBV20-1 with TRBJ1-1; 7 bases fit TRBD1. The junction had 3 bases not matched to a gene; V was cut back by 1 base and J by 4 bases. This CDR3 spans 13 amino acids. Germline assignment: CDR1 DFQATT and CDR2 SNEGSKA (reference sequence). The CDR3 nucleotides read TGCAGTGCTAGAGTGACAGGGATCACTGAAGCTTTCTTT. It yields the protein CSARVTGITEAFF.

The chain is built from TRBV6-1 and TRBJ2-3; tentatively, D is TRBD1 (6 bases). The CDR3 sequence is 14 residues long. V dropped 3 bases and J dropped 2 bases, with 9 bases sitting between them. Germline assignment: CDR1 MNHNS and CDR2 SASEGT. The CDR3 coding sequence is TGTGCCAGCAGTGAGAGGACAGCCACAGATACGCAGTATTTT. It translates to CASSERTATDTQYF.